The clone carrying this T cell receptor beta chain was detected only a few times. As yet, its antigen is unknown. TCR cDNA, made by 5'RACE template switching, carried an added universal primer site and UMIs. TCRdb reprocessed the 5' RACE reads with MiXCR, giving one entry per CDR3 protein. The table lists 300,000 to 400,000 distinct CDR3 sequences, less than 9.5% of them singletons. These data come from a study of T cells after yellow fever vaccination. Overall study findings and caveats: Detected again after the booster were most primary-vaccination clones, at 95% to 98% CD4 and 80% to 90% CD8. Faster peaking, at day 5 versus 15, marked a secondary response that was weaker.

V lost 7 bases, J lost 4 bases, and 14 bases lay in between. The CDR3 loop spans 14 amino acids. Germline V gives CDR1 MNHEY, CDR2 SMNVEV (reference sequence). Sequencing used PBMCs, obtained more than 35 days after the first yellow fever vaccination. This clonotype originated in a man between 18 and 29 years old who received the YFV17D yellow fever vaccine. The chain combines TRBV27 with TRBJ1-5; D might be TRBD1 (5 bases). The CDR3 DNA sequence: TGTGCCAGCACTCAGGGCTTCGGGAATCAGCCCCAGCATTTT. This codes for CASTQGFGNQPQHF.